The 4 T cell receptor beta chains in this list originate from one sample, sequenced in a study of T cells in Graves' hyperthyroidism and ophthalmopathy. Amplification of TCR beta CDR3 regions was performed using RNA transcripts as template. HTBI primers were employed in a first-round RT-PCR of the TCR CDR3. TCRdb re-called the multiplex PCR reads through MiXCR, storing one row per CDR3 protein. This table has about 420,000 distinct CDR3 sequences, around 13% appearing once. The sequencing sample was made of blood. The receptors stem from a woman between 18 and 29 years old with Graves' hyperthyroidism.

The chain joins TRBV9 to TRBJ2-2, with TRBD2 identical over 7 bases. Germline values: CDR1 SGDLS, CDR2 YYNGEE. The CDR3 contains 16 residues. V lost 2 bases to trimming and J lost 3 bases; unmatched junction nucleotides: 7. The CDR3 protein is CASSVSTSSHTGELFF. The CDR3 DNA reads TGTGCCAGCAGCGTTTCGACTAGCTCACACACCGGGGAGCTGTTTTTT. The full variable domain, rest sourced from reference TRBV9 and TRBJ2-2, is DSGVTQTPKHLITATGQRVTLRCSPRSGDLSVYWYQQSLDQGLQFLIQYYNGEERAKGNILERFSAQQFPDLHSELNLSSLELGDSALYFCASSVSTSSHTGELFFGEGSRLTVL.

This clonotype was seen more than once but under ten times. This chain connects TRBV11-2 to TRBJ1-2; tentative D call: TRBD1 (6 bases). The CDR3 is 15 residues long. V was clipped by 5 bases and J by 4 bases, with 17 bases between them. Per germline, CDR1 SGHAT and CDR2 FQNNGV. CDR3 in amino acids: CASSLGATGFYGYTF. CDR3 DNA sequence: TGTGCCAGCAGCCTAGGAGCCACAGGGTTCTATGGCTACACCTTC.

This clonotype showed up many times. V is TRBV6-1 and J is TRBJ2-7; D not resolved. The CDR3 length is 12 residues. Germline assignment: CDR1 MNHNS and CDR2 SASEGT. V gave up 6 bases and J gave up 6 bases, with 12 bases separating them. The chain's CDR3 is CASSPAKGEQYF. The CDR3 region has the DNA TGTGCCAGCAGCCCCGCGAAAGGCGAGCAGTACTTC.

In its sample, this clonotype was seen many times. V and J are TRBV30 and TRBJ2-7; 8 bases align to TRBD1. The CDR3 consists of 13 residues. The V and J ends lost 3 bases and 1 base, in that order; junction bases with no gene match: 2. The germline V gene encodes CDR1 GTSNPN and CDR2 SVGIG (reference sequence). CDR3 sequence reads: CAWRGTGSYEQYF. In DNA, the CDR3 is TGTGCCTGGAGGGGGACAGGTTCCTACGAGCAGTACTTC.